This T cell receptor beta chain was observed in a study of graft-versus-host responses after intestinal transplantation. Findings of the study overall: Marrow from the recipient contained GvH clones, some of which had appeared first in ileum or blood.

A remark on this clone: Its antigen remains unknown.

Repertoires were generated with immunoSEQ multiplex PCR, while TCRdb's copy carries only in-frame clones and drops some. The sample holds some 45,000 clones, roughly nine tenths seen once. The CDR3 covers 14 residues. Germline values: CDR1 LNHDA, CDR2 SQIVND (reference sequence). V was trimmed by 5 bases and J by 5 bases, leaving 15 bases between them. This sequence joins TRBV19 and TRBJ1-1, with unresolved D. Sample: PBMCs, taken 524 days after transplant. The sequence was obtained from a human patient who received an intestinal transplant, so some T cells may come from the graft donor. The CDR3 loop is CASSPRAPGTEAFF. The DNA of the CDR3 is TGTGCCAGTAGTCCACGGGCCCCGGGGACTGAAGCTTTCTTT.